The T cell receptor (beta chain) under discussion was sequenced for a study of T cells in localized non-small cell lung cancer. Notes on the study in general: A higher density of T cells in blood coincided with extended overall survival. Tumor trailed uninvolved adjacent lung in T cell clonality, which peaked there. Within adjacent lung there appeared a median approximately 60 of the top 100 tumor clones.

Germline V gene data show CDR1 as LNHDA and CDR2 as SQIVND (reference sequence). The V and J ends lost 5 bases and 4 bases respectively, with 15 bases between them. The CDR3 has 15 amino acids. Using immunoSEQ multiplex PCR, the repertoire was profiled, and TCRdb retains in-frame clones only, with some absent. The table shows about 45,000 clones, with around 86% occurring only once. As for this clone: Antigen unknown.

The genes are TRBV19 and TRBJ1-5; a possible D gene is TRBD1 (6 bases). The specimen comprised peripheral blood mononuclear cells, sampled before any cancer treatment. The sequence was collected from a man aged 40 to 70 with stage III lung adenocarcinoma. The CDR3 region is CASSPSDSRNQPQHF. DNA of the CDR3: TGTGCCAGTAGTCCTTCGGACAGCCGAAATCAGCCCCAGCATTTT.